Following are 5 T cell receptor beta chains from one sample sequenced in a study of T cells after yellow fever vaccination. Each CDR3 protein is one row after TCRdb ran MiXCR on the 5' RACE reads. The data contain a few hundred thousand distinct CDR3 sequences, over 10% of them singletons. Material: CD4+ T cells sorted from PBMCs, obtained 45 days after the yellow fever booster vaccination. Receptors were obtained from a man younger than 45 who received the YFV17D yellow fever vaccine.

This clonotype was counted a few times. This chain connects TRBV5-1 to TRBJ2-1; D gene unclear. Germline CDR1 SGHRS, CDR2 YFSETQ. CDR3 size: 14 residues. The ends were cut back, 0 bases at V and 8 bases at J, with 12 bases in the middle. The CDR3 here is CASSLVHLAYEQFF. DNA for the CDR3: TGCGCCAGCAGCTTGGTCCACCTCGCGTATGAGCAGTTCTTC.

This sequence joins TRBV6-6 and TRBJ2-1; D is undetermined. V lost 0 bases to trimming and J lost 6 bases, with 6 bases between them. The CDR3 spans 13 residues. CDR1 MNHNY and CDR2 SVGAGI come from the germline V gene (reference sequence). CDR3 DNA sequence: TGTGCCAGCAGTTACTCGCGGCTCAATGAGCAGTTCTTC. It translates to CASSYSRLNEQFF.

The chain employs TRBV18 and TRBJ2-3; 9 nucleotides agree with TRBD2. Germline-derived CDR1 and CDR2 are KGHSH and LQKENI. There are 14 residues in the CDR3. V gave up 3 bases and J gave up 4 bases; unmatched junction bases: 2. The CDR3 region has the DNA TGTGCCAGCTCACCCGGACTAGCGCCAGATACGCAGTATTTT. This gives the protein CASSPGLAPDTQYF.

The sample holds a few counts of this clonotype. This sequence joins TRBV7-2 and TRBJ2-1; 14 bases match TRBD2. This CDR3 is 15 amino acids long. The germline V gene has CDR1 SGHTA and CDR2 FQGNSA. V lost 5 bases and J lost 9; bases outside the gene matches: 6. This CDR3 reads CASSPGLAGGFEQFF. CDR3 bases: TGTGCCAGCAGCCCCGGACTAGCGGGAGGTTTTGAGCAGTTCTTC.

This clonotype was seen more than once but under ten times. This chain connects TRBV7-9 to TRBJ2-5, with D unclear. Germline V gene sequence: CDR1 SEHNR, CDR2 FQNEAQ (reference sequence). The length of the CDR3 is 15 residues. The V gene lost 5 bases and the J gene lost 5 bases, with 18 bases spanning the gap. Written as DNA, the CDR3 is TGTGCCAGCAGCCTCGCCGGGTTACGTGACGAGACCCAGTACTTC. The encoded protein is CASSLAGLRDETQYF.